These T cell receptor beta chains were read from a single sample in a study of cytomegalovirus exposure and HLA in healthy donors. Sequenced by immunoSEQ multiplex PCR; TCRdb stores in-frame clones only, minus some. The sample carries 90,000 to 120,000 clones, over 75% recorded once. Sample: PBMCs. The receptors were sampled from a young woman in good health and CMV-seronegative. CDR3s leave out the opening cysteine and the closing phenylalanine or tryptophan. Expanded clones are given a class, and other clones once, few, many or no size at all.

clone_size cdr3_length j_call v_call cdr3_aa
. 14 TRBJ2-7 TRBV4-1 ASSQDSRGGSYEQY
. 13 TRBJ2-1 TRBV6-5 ASSFRGELAHEQF
. 9 TRBJ2-1 TRBV29-1 SLDRDTGQF
. 11 TRBJ2-5 TRBV6-5 ASSRGPGETQY
. 10 TRBJ1-2 TRBV9 ASSLPIPGYT
. 13 TRBJ2-1 TRBV6-1 ASSRETSGAREQF
few 13 TRBJ2-1 TRBV6-4 ASSARLAGGNEQF
. 11 TRBJ1-1 TRBV11-3 ASSWDSNTEAF
few 11 TRBJ1-1 TRBV5-1 ASSLSRSAEAF
. 14 TRBJ2-5 TRBV5-1 ASSLGLAGIGETQY
. 15 TRBJ2-3 TRBV5-8 ASSSGTGLRSTDTQY
. 10 TRBJ2-1 TRBV2 ASRGNGYEQF
. 14 TRBJ1-3 TRBV2 ASSVASPDSGNTIY